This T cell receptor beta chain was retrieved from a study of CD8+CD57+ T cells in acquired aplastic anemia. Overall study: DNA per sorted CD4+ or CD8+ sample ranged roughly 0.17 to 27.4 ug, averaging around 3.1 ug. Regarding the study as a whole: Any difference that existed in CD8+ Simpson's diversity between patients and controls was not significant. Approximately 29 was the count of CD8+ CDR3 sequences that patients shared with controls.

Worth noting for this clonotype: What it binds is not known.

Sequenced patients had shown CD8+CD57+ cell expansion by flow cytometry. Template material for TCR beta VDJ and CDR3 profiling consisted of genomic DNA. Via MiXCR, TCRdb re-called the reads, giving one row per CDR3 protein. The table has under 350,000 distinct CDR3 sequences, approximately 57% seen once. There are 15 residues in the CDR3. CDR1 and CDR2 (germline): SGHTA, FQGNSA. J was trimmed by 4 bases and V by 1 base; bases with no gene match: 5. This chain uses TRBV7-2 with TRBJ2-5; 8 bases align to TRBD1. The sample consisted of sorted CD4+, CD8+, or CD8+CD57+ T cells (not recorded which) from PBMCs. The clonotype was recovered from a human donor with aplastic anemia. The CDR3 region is CASSLDQGALETQYF. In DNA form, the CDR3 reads TGTGCCAGCAGCTTAGACCAGGGGGCGCTAGAGACCCAGTACTTC.